The 21 T cell receptor beta chains below all came from one sample that was sequenced in a study of PD-L1 blockade in urothelial cancer. Profiling relied on immunoSEQ multiplex PCR, and the TCRdb table lists in-frame clones only, not all of them. The sample records 46,000 or so clones, approximately 90% being singletons. Source: PBMCs, taken around atezolizumab (anti-PD-L1) treatment. Receptor source: a man in his 60s with urothelial cancer.

The CDR3 nucleotides read TGTGCCATCAGTGAAGGGGAGGCTGAAGCTTTCTTT. Protein sequence: CAISEGEAEAFF. The chain employs TRBV10-3 and TRBJ1-1; perhaps TRBD1 as D (5 bases). Trimming left V 3 bases short and J 6 bases short, with 8 bases between. This CDR3 is built from 12 residues. The germline V gene has CDR1 ENHRY and CDR2 SYGVKD.

The CDR3: CASSQDTGPYAPYEQYF. Written as DNA, the CDR3 is TGTGCCAGCAGCCAGGATACAGGGCCGTACGCCCCCTACGAGCAGTACTTC. The chain recombines TRBV4-2 with TRBJ2-7; D is perhaps TRBD1 (6 bases). Per the germline V gene, CDR1 is LGHNA and CDR2 is YNFKEQ. This CDR3 has 17 residues. V dropped 3 bases and J dropped 2 bases, with 20 bases sitting between them.

The chain couples TRBV11-1 to TRBJ2-5, with unresolved D. The CDR3 covers 15 residues. V lost 4 bases to trimming and J lost 0 bases, with 12 bases between them. CDR1 SGHAT and CDR2 FQDESV come from the germline V gene (reference sequence). The CDR3 nucleotides read TGTGCCAGCAGCTCACGACTCGAAAACCAAGAGACCCAGTACTTC. Amino acid sequence: CASSSRLENQETQYF. The full variable domain, completed using reference TRBV11-1 and TRBJ2-5, is EAEVAQSPRYKITEKSQAVAFWCDPISGHATLYWYRQILGQGPELLVQFQDESVVDDSQLPKDRFSAERLKGVDSTLKIQPAELGDSAMYLCASSSRLENQETQYFGPGTRLLVL.

V and J are TRBV11-2 and TRBJ1-4, with D possibly matching TRBD1 (6 bases). This CDR3 is 16 amino acids long. V lost 1 base to trimming and J lost 7 bases, with 16 bases between them. Germline CDR1 is SGHAT and CDR2 is FQNNGV. CDR3 sequence: CASSLVAAGGSEKLFF. CDR3 in DNA: TGTGCCAGCAGCTTAGTAGCGGCGGGGGGCAGTGAAAAACTGTTTTTT.

The J gene is TRBJ1-4, the V gene TRBV9, with D tentatively TRBD1 (6 bases). Germline CDR1 reads SGDLS; CDR2 reads YYNGEE. CDR3 size: 16 residues. Trimming took 3 bases from V and 2 from J, leaving 14 bases between them. The CDR3 spells CASSGDTKATNEKLFF. The CDR3 region has the DNA TGTGCCAGCAGCGGGGACACCAAGGCTACTAATGAAAAACTGTTTTTT.

V is TRBV28 and J is TRBJ1-4, with 7 bases lining up with TRBD1. Germline trimming cut 4 bases from V and 1 base from J; bases unmatched to any gene: 3. The CDR3 runs to 15 residues. Germline loops: CDR1 MDHEN, CDR2 SYDVKM. CDR3 in amino acids: CASSSYRGTNEKLFF. The CDR3 DNA follows: TGTGCCAGCAGTTCCTACAGGGGAACTAATGAAAAACTGTTTTTT.

The V gene is TRBV5-6, the J gene TRBJ1-1; D call uncertain. The germline CDR1 and CDR2 sequences are SGHDT and YYEEEE. This CDR3 is 14 amino acids long. Between the trimmed V and J ends, which lost 0 bases and 0 bases, there was a span of 6 bases. The CDR3 protein is CASSLGHLNTEAFF. The CDR3 DNA sequence: TGTGCCAGCAGCTTGGGACATTTGAACACTGAAGCTTTCTTT. Combining the CDR3 with reference TRBV5-6 and TRBJ1-1 gives the whole variable domain DAGVTQSPTHLIKTRGQQVTLRCSPKSGHDTVSWYQQALGQGPQFIFQYYEEEERQRGNFPDRFSGHQFPNYSSELNVNALLLGDSALYLCASSLGHLNTEAFFGQGTRLTVV.

The chain joins TRBV14 to TRBJ1-2, with D unresolved. Germline V gene data show CDR1 as SGHDN and CDR2 as FVKESK. The CDR3 sequence is 15 residues long. Trimming stripped 1 base from V and 0 bases from J, with 9 bases between. The CDR3 DNA follows: TGTGCCAGCAGCCAAGTAGCTGGAGCTAACTATGGCTACACCTTC. Translated, it gives CASSQVAGANYGYTF.

The chain couples TRBV18 to TRBJ2-5, with 8 bases fitting TRBD2. The germline V gene has CDR1 KGHSH and CDR2 LQKENI. This CDR3 has 14 amino acids. Trimming at V came to 0 bases and at J to 5 bases, leaving 2 bases not matched to a gene. The DNA of the CDR3 is TGTGCCAGCTCACCACCGACTAGCGCGGAGACCCAGTACTTC. Translated, it gives CASSPPTSAETQYF.

This chain connects TRBV6-6 to TRBJ2-5, with a tentative D call TRBD2 (7 bases). The CDR3 is made up of 16 amino acids. CDR1 and CDR2 (germline): MNHNY, SVGAGI (reference sequence). Between the trimmed V and J ends, which lost 4 bases and 5 bases, there was a span of 20 bases. The CDR3 here is CASSFIGGPEYETQYF. CDR3 DNA: TGTGCCAGCAGTTTCATCGGGGGGCCGGAGTATGAGACCCAGTACTTC.

This chain connects TRBV10-3 to TRBJ1-4; 10 bases fit TRBD1. The CDR3 runs to 18 residues. Germline CDR1 and CDR2: ENHRY and SYGVKD. V trimming: 4 bases; J trimming: 5 bases; junction bases outside the gene matches: 13. The CDR3 region is CAISGKSGTGASNEKLFF. The CDR3 nucleotides read TGTGCCATCAGTGGGAAGTCCGGGACAGGGGCCTCCAATGAAAAACTGTTTTTT.

The J gene is TRBJ1-1, the V gene TRBV2; D not certain. The length of the CDR3 is 11 residues. In germline, CDR1 is SNHLY, CDR2 FYNNEI. Between the trimmed V and J ends, which lost 8 bases and 4 bases, there was a span of 8 bases. CDR3 amino acids: CASAVITEAFF. In nucleotides, the CDR3 is TGTGCCAGCGCGGTGATCACTGAAGCTTTCTTT.

The chain uses TRBV11-3 and TRBJ1-2; TRBD1 matches at 9 bases. Germline assignment: CDR1 SGHNT and CDR2 YENEEA. V gave up 5 bases and J gave up 7 bases; unmatched junction bases: 11. The CDR3 totals 15 residues. The CDR3 loop reads CASSRGQGASFGYTF. For the CDR3, the DNA is TGTGCCAGCAGCCGGGGACAGGGCGCCTCGTTTGGCTACACCTTC. The complete variable domain, with remaining parts taken from reference TRBV11-3 and TRBJ1-2, reads EAGVVQSPRYKIIEKKQPVAFWCNPISGHNTLYWYLQNLGQGPELLIRYENEEAVDDSQLPKDRFSAERLKGVDSTLKIQPAELGDSAVYLCASSRGQGASFGYTFGSGTRLTVV.

This chain uses TRBV9 with TRBJ2-2; TRBD2 agrees at 8 bases. J was trimmed by 6 bases and V by 2 bases; bases with no gene match: 3. This CDR3 is 14 amino acids long. In germline, CDR1 is SGDLS, CDR2 YYNGEE. The CDR3 coding sequence is TGTGCCAGCAGCGTCCAGCGGGGGCCCGGGGAGCTGTTTTTT. It translates to CASSVQRGPGELFF.

This sequence joins TRBV11-2 and TRBJ1-2, with D possibly matching TRBD1 (5 bases). The CDR3 contains 13 residues. Germline V gene lookup returns CDR1 SGHAT and CDR2 FQNNGV. The V end was cut by 0 bases, the J end by 8 bases, with 10 bases between. CDR3 nucleotide sequence: TGTGCCAGCAGCTTAGATACAGGAAAGGGCTACACCTTC. This encodes CASSLDTGKGYTF.

The V gene is TRBV5-6, the J gene TRBJ1-2; D is uncertain. The CDR3 has 12 amino acids. CDR1 SGHDT and CDR2 YYEEEE come from the germline V gene. V gave up 4 bases and J gave up 4 bases, with 8 bases separating them. Here the CDR3 DNA reads TGTGCCAGCAGCGGAGGGTCCTATGGCTACACCTTC. Residues: CASSGGSYGYTF.

This chain joins TRBV4-3 and TRBJ1-6, with D possibly matching TRBD1 (5 bases). With 0 bases removed from V and 10 bases from J, the gap between germline ends came to 10 bases. This CDR3 contains 14 residues. CDR1 LGHNA and CDR2 YSLEER come from the germline V gene. CDR3 region: CASSQDLGVSPLHF. CDR3 nucleotide sequence: TGCGCCAGCAGCCAAGACTTAGGGGTGTCACCCCTCCACTTT.

This clone was seen only once. The chain joins TRBV28 to TRBJ2-5; TRBD1 agrees at 7 bases. In germline, CDR1 is MDHEN, CDR2 SYDVKM. V lost 5 bases, J lost 6 bases, and 6 bases stayed unmatched. The CDR3 covers 13 residues. CDR3 in amino acids: CASSPGQLQTQYF. The CDR3 bases are TGTGCCAGCAGTCCGGGACAGTTACAGACCCAGTACTTC.

V is TRBV6-5 and J is TRBJ1-2; 9 nucleotides match TRBD1. Germline lookup yields CDR1 MNHEY and CDR2 SVGAGI. Trimming took 6 bases from V and 8 from J; bases not matched to a gene: 13. The CDR3 length is 15 residues. The CDR3 bases are TGTGCCAGCAGCAGAACCGAACAGGGGGCAGGAGGCTACACCTTC. Protein product: CASSRTEQGAGGYTF.

The rearrangement joins TRBV10-3 to TRBJ1-5; TRBD1 aligns across 9 bases. Per germline, CDR1 ENHRY and CDR2 SYGVKD. V shed 5 bases and J 5 bases; nucleotides not matched to a gene: 1. The CDR3 covers 13 residues. CDR3: CAISRDRDQPQHF. CDR3 nucleotide sequence: TGTGCCATCAGTAGGGACAGGGATCAGCCCCAGCATTTT.

J is TRBJ2-5 and V is TRBV5-4, with 11 bases lining up with TRBD1. Germline V gives CDR1 SGHNT, CDR2 YYREEE (reference sequence). There are 15 residues in the CDR3. V shed 4 bases, J shed 5 bases, and the junction held 7 bases outside the gene matches. DNA for the CDR3: TGTGCCAGCAGCGAAGGGACAGGGGGGCGGGAGACCCAGTACTTC. Translated: CASSEGTGGRETQYF.